This T cell receptor beta chain was identified during a study of beta chain features in type 1 diabetes. This CDR3 has 14 residues. Germline-derived CDR1 and CDR2 are LNHDA and SQIVND (reference sequence). The V gene lost 7 bases and the J gene lost 6 bases, with 15 bases spanning the gap. Expressed TCRB transcripts were sequenced because the isolated RNA had all been reverse transcribed beforehand. Profiled with immunoSEQ multiplex PCR; TCRdb holds only in-frame clones, not every one. The sample gives some 250,000 clones, roughly 10% of which show up once; around 0.018% is in the top ten. Study conclusions and caveats: Compared with healthy donors, patients appeared to share more similar naive, central memory and regulatory TCRB repertoires. Shorter TCRB CDR3s, moderately but significantly so, were found in Type 1 diabetes patients in all four CD4+ subsets. Since sequencing was performed on cDNA, cells with high TCR expression could be over-represented.

Every donor had blood drawn once into heparin, 90 to 150 mL on average. In the case of this clone: Its antigen is unknown.

The gene calls are TRBV19 and TRBJ2-2; possible D gene TRBD2, 6 bases. This TCR derives from a man aged 30 to 39 with type 1 diabetes. The sample was naive CD4+ T cells from blood. In nucleotides, the CDR3 is TGTGCCAGTACCCGGGAGCAACACGCCGGGGAGCTGTTTTTT. Its translation: CASTREQHAGELFF.